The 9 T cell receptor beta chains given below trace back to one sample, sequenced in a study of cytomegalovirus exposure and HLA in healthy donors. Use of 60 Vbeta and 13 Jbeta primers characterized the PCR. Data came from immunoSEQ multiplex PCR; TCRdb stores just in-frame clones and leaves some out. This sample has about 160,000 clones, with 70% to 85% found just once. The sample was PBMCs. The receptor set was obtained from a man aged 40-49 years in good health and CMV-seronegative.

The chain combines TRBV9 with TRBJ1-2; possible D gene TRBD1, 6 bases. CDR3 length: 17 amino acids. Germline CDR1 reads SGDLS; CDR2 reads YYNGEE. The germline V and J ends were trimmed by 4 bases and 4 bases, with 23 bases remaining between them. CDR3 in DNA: TGTGCCAGCAGCACCCCCCTTAGGGGGGGCGAGGCCTATGGCTACACCTTC. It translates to CASSTPLRGGEAYGYTF.

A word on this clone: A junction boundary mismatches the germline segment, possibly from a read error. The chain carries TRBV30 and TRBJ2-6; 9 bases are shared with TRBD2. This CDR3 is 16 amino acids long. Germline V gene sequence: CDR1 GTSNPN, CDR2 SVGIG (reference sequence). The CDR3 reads CAWSRGLAAGANGLTF. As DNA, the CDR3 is TGTGCCTGGAGTCGGGGACTAGCAGCCGGGGCCAACGGCCTGACTTTC.

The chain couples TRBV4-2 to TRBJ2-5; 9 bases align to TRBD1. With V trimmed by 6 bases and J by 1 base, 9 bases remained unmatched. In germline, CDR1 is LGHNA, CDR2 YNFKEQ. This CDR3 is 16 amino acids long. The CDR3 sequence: CASSPAQGASQETQYF. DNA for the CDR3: TGTGCCAGCAGTCCAGCACAGGGGGCATCCCAAGAGACCCAGTACTTC.

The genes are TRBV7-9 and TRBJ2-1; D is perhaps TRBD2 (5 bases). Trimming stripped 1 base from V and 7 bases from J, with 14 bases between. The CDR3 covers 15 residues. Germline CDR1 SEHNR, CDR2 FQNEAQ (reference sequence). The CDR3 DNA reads TGTGCCAGCAGCTTAGTGCGGGCCTCTGGTAATGAGCAGTTCTTC. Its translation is CASSLVRASGNEQFF.

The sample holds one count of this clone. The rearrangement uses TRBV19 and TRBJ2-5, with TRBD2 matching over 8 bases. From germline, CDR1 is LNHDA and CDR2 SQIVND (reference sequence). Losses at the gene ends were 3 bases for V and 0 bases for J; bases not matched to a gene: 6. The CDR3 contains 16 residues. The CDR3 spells CASSIVVAGNQETQYF. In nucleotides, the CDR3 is TGTGCCAGTAGTATTGTGGTAGCGGGGAACCAAGAGACCCAGTACTTC.

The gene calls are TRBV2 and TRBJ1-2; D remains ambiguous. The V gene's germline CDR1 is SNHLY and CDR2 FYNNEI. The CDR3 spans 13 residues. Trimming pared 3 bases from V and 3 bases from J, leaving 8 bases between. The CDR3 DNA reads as TGTGCCAGCAGTGAGGTAGCCTACTATGGCTACACCTTC. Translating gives CASSEVAYYGYTF. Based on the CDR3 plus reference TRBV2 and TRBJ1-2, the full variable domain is EPEVTQTPSHQVTQMGQEVILRCVPISNHLYFYWYRQILGQKVEFLVSFYNNEISEKSEIFDDQFSVERPDGSNFTLKIRSTKLEDSAMYFCASSEVAYYGYTFGSGTRLTVV.

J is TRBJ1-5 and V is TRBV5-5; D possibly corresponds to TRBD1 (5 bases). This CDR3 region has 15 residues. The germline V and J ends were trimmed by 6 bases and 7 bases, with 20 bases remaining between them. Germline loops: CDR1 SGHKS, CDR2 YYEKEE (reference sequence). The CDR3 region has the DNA TGTGCCAGCACCCCCCAGCTAGGGGTCGGGCAGCCCCAGCATTTT. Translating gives CASTPQLGVGQPQHF.

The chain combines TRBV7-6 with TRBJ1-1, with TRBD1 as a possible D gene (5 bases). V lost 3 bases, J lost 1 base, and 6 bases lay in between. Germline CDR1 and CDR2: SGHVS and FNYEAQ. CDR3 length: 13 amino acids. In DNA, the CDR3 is TGTGCCAGCAGCTTCCAGGGGAACACTGAAGCTTTCTTT. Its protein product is CASSFQGNTEAFF.

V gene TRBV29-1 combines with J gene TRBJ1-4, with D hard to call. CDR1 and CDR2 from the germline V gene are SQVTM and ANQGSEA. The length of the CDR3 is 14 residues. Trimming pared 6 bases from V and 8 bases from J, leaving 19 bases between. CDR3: CSVVGPSFGEKLFF. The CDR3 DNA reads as TGCAGCGTCGTAGGACCTAGCTTTGGGGAAAAACTGTTTTTT.